Below are 20 T cell receptor beta chains sequenced from a single sample in a study of blood T cell repertoires in COVID-19. Method: immunoSEQ multiplex PCR; TCRdb's copy keeps in-frame clones and lacks some. The sample has about 200,000 clones; about 82% are singletons. Material: peripheral blood. The source of these receptors is a woman in her seventies with COVID-19, enrolled during active disease.

The chain is built from TRBV15 and TRBJ2-2; 7 bases match TRBD1. Germline V CDR1 and CDR2: LNHNV, YYDKDF (reference sequence). After removal of 0 bases from V and 4 bases from J, the junction contained 8 bases not matched to a gene. The CDR3 extends over 17 amino acids. In nucleotides, the CDR3 is TGTGCCACCAGCAGAGATTCCACAGGGGCGCTCACCGGGGAGCTGTTTTTT. It specifies CATSRDSTGALTGELFF.

This clone was detected once. V and J are TRBV11-2 and TRBJ1-2; tentatively, D is TRBD1 (5 bases). The CDR3 consists of 15 residues. CDR1 and CDR2 from the germline V gene are SGHAT and FQNNGV. V dropped 1 base and J dropped 4 bases, with 13 bases sitting between them. CDR3 loop: CASSLGRGASYGYTF. The DNA of the CDR3 is TGTGCCAGCAGCTTAGGGCGGGGCGCCTCCTATGGCTACACCTTC.

V gene TRBV19 combines with J gene TRBJ1-1; TRBD1 agrees at 7 bases. CDR1 is LNHDA, CDR2 SQIVND, per germline (reference sequence). The CDR3 runs to 15 residues. V lost 11 bases, J lost 6 bases, and 18 bases stayed unmatched. The CDR3 here is CAVQRGDSFFSEAFF. The CDR3 DNA is TGTGCCGTTCAGAGAGGGGACAGTTTTTTTTCTGAAGCTTTCTTT.

The rearrangement joins TRBV9 to TRBJ1-3, with D perhaps matching TRBD1 (5 bases). Germline V gene lookup returns CDR1 SGDLS and CDR2 YYNGEE. The CDR3 totals 13 residues. V was clipped by 5 bases and J by 2 bases, with 8 bases between them. CDR3 amino acids: CASSAGPGNTIYF. The CDR3 DNA reads TGTGCCAGCAGTGCAGGGCCTGGAAACACCATATATTTT.

The V and J genes are TRBV4-3 and TRBJ1-6; D ambiguous. Trimming left V 0 bases short and J 10 bases short, with 7 bases between. The V gene's germline CDR1 is LGHNA and CDR2 YSLEER. There are 13 residues in the CDR3. Here the CDR3 DNA reads TGCGCCAGCAGCCAAGATCGGTGGTCACCCCTCCACTTT. It codes for CASSQDRWSPLHF.

This clone showed up just a few times. The rearrangement uses TRBV6-5 and TRBJ2-2; 8 nucleotides line up with TRBD2. The CDR3 length is 15 residues. With V trimmed by 8 bases and J by 3 bases, 8 bases remained unmatched. Germline V gene data show CDR1 as MNHEY and CDR2 as SVGAGI. The chain's CDR3 is CASSSGSRDTGELFF. The CDR3 DNA reads as TGTGCCAGCTCCAGCGGGAGCCGAGACACCGGGGAGCTGTTTTTT.

The rearrangement joins TRBV4-3 to TRBJ2-7, with D tentatively TRBD2 (6 bases). V shed 1 base and J shed 2 bases, with 12 bases lying between them. There are 15 residues in the CDR3. Germline assignment: CDR1 LGHNA and CDR2 YSLEER. The CDR3 DNA is TGCGCCAGCAGCCAAGGTGTTCGGGGGACCTACGAGCAGTACTTC. Translated: CASSQGVRGTYEQYF.

V gene TRBV4-3 combines with J gene TRBJ1-2; maybe TRBD1 (5 bases). With 4 bases removed from V and 0 bases from J, the gap between germline ends came to 12 bases. CDR1 and CDR2 (germline): LGHNA, YSLEER. CDR3 length: 15 amino acids. CDR3 protein: CASSRETVSNYGYTF. DNA for the CDR3: TGCGCCAGCAGCCGAGAGACAGTGTCTAACTATGGCTACACCTTC.

This clone appeared once. The CDR3 bases are TGTGCCAGCAGCCCGGGACAGCCCCAAGAGACCCAGTACTTC. This encodes CASSPGQPQETQYF. The chain recombines TRBV9 with TRBJ2-5, with 7 bases lining up with TRBD1. The junction had 4 bases not matched to a gene; V was cut back by 4 bases and J by 1 base. This CDR3 has 14 amino acids. Germline V gives CDR1 SGDLS, CDR2 YYNGEE.

The chain carries TRBV7-2 and TRBJ1-2; TRBD1 aligns across 8 bases. Losses at the gene ends were 1 base for V and 4 bases for J; bases not matched to a gene: 2. The germline gives CDR1 SGHTA, CDR2 FQGNSA. CDR3 length: 14 amino acids. The CDR3: CASSLGTGGYGYTF. The CDR3 region has the DNA TGTGCCAGCAGCTTAGGTACAGGGGGCTATGGCTACACCTTC.

The V gene is TRBV5-1, the J gene TRBJ1-1, with 7 positions matching TRBD1. Germline CDR1 SGHRS, CDR2 YFSETQ. This CDR3 spans 16 amino acids. Losses at the gene ends were 9 bases for V and 0 bases for J; bases not matched to a gene: 14. Here the CDR3 reads CATSILPGQMNTEAFF. For the CDR3, the DNA is TGCGCCACCTCGATCCTTCCGGGACAGATGAACACTGAAGCTTTCTTT.

The chain employs TRBV7-2 and TRBJ1-1; 9 bases map to TRBD1. Trimming removed 4 bases from V and 4 bases from J; junction bases left unmatched: 1. This CDR3 region has 13 residues. Per germline, CDR1 SGHTA and CDR2 FQGNSA. CDR3 coding DNA: TGTGCCAGCAGCTCGGACAGGGGCACTGAAGCTTTCTTT. Translation gives CASSSDRGTEAFF. Using reference TRBV7-2 and TRBJ1-1 for the parts outside the CDR3, the full variable domain is GAGVSQSPSNKVTEKGKDVELRCDPISGHTALYWYRQSLGQGLEFLIYFQGNSAPDKSGLPSDRFSAERTGGSVSTLTIQRTQQEDSAVYLCASSSDRGTEAFFGQGTRLTVV.

V usage is TRBV12-5 and J usage is TRBJ1-4; D is ambiguous. The CDR3 extends over 15 amino acids. Germline-derived CDR1 and CDR2 are LGHNT and FRNRAP. The V gene lost 0 bases and the J gene lost 8 bases, with 13 bases spanning the gap. DNA for the CDR3: TGTGCTAGTGGTTTGGTACATGAAGAGGAGGAAAAACTGTTTTTT. Residues: CASGLVHEEEEKLFF.

Worth noting for this clone: This CDR3 is also generated by other DNA sequences in the sample. The V call is TRBV6-1, the J call TRBJ1-5; no firm D call. CDR3 length: 14 residues. The V end was cut by 3 bases, the J end by 1 base, with 7 bases between. Germline V gene sequence: CDR1 MNHNS, CDR2 SASEGT. DNA of the CDR3: TGTGCCAGCAGTGAGGGCAGGAGCAATCAGCCCCAGCATTTT. It specifies CASSEGRSNQPQHF.

The chain employs TRBV28 and TRBJ1-2; tentative D call: TRBD1 (5 bases). Germline V gene lookup returns CDR1 MDHEN and CDR2 SYDVKM. The CDR3 covers 14 residues. V lost 7 bases to trimming and J lost 8 bases, with 20 bases between them. CDR3 nucleotides: TGTGCCAGCATCACCTCCCAGGGTGCGGGGGGCTACACCTTC. Its translation is CASITSQGAGGYTF.

The J gene is TRBJ1-1, the V gene TRBV3-1 (or the pseudogene TRBV3-2); 7 nucleotides align to TRBD1. Germline V gene data show CDR1 as LGHDT and CDR2 as YNNKEL (reference sequence). V lost 3 bases to trimming and J lost 0 bases; unmatched junction nucleotides: 10. The CDR3 extends over 17 amino acids. CDR3 DNA sequence: TGTGCCAGCAGCCAGAGCAGCCGACAGGGAATGAACACTGAAGCTTTCTTT. Translation gives CASSQSSRQGMNTEAFF.

The genes are TRBV2 and TRBJ2-1; maybe TRBD1 (6 bases). With 4 bases removed from V and 5 bases from J, the gap between germline ends came to 15 bases. CDR1 and CDR2 from the germline V gene are SNHLY and FYNNEI. This CDR3 comprises 15 residues. The CDR3 DNA is TGTGCCAGCAGTGTGGACTTAGGGGGTCACAATGAGCAGTTCTTC. Its translation: CASSVDLGGHNEQFF. The complete variable domain, with remaining parts taken from reference TRBV2 and TRBJ2-1, reads EPEVTQTPSHQVTQMGQEVILRCVPISNHLYFYWYRQILGQKVEFLVSFYNNEISEKSEIFDDQFSVERPDGSNFTLKIRSTKLEDSAMYFCASSVDLGGHNEQFFGPGTRLTVL.

As DNA, the CDR3 is TGTGCCAGCAGCCAAGATTGGACTAGCGGGAGGGCCTATGAGCAGTTCTTC. Its translation is CASSQDWTSGRAYEQFF. The chain carries TRBV14 and TRBJ2-1, with 15 bases that match TRBD2. J lost 8 bases, V lost 0 bases, and 5 bases had no gene match. CDR1 SGHDN and CDR2 FVKESK come from the germline V gene. This CDR3 region has 17 residues.

The chain links TRBV12-3 or TRBV12-4 to TRBJ2-5; D is unclear. CDR3 length: 12 residues. The V end was cut by 6 bases, the J end by 5 bases, with 10 bases between. The CDR3 coding sequence is TGTGCCAGCAGCTCAGTCGGGGAGACCCAGTACTTC. Translation: CASSSVGETQYF.

This chain links TRBV4-1 with TRBJ2-2; 9 bases match TRBD1. Germline V gene data show CDR1 as MGHRA and CDR2 as YSYEKL. The CDR3 has 17 amino acids. Trimming removed 6 bases from V and 5 bases from J; junction bases left unmatched: 13. CDR3 DNA: TGCGCCAGCAGGCCCGAACTTGACAGGGGGAAGACCGGGGAGCTGTTTTTT. Translated, it gives CASRPELDRGKTGELFF.